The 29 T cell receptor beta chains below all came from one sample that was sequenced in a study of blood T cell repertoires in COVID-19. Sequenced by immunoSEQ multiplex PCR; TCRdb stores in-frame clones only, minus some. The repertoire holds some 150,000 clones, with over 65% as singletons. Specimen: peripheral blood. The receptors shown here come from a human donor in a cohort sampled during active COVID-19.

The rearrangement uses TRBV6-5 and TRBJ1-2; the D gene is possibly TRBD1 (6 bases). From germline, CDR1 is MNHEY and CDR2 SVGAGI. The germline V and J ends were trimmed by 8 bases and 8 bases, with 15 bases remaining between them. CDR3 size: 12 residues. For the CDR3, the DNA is TGTGCCAGCTTCACAGGGATTGCCGGCTACACCTTC. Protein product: CASFTGIAGYTF.

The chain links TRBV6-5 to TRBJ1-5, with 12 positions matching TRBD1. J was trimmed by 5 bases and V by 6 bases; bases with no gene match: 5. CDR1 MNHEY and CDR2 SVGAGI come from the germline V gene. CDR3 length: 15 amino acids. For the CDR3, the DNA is TGTGCCAGCAGGCCCGGGACAGGGGGCGATCAGCCCCAGCATTTT. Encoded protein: CASRPGTGGDQPQHF.

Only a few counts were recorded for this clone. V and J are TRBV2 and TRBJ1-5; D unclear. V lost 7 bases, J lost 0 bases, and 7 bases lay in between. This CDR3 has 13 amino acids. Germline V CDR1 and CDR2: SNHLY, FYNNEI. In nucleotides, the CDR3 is TGTGCCAGCAAGCTGTCTAGCAATCAGCCCCAGCATTTT. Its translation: CASKLSSNQPQHF.

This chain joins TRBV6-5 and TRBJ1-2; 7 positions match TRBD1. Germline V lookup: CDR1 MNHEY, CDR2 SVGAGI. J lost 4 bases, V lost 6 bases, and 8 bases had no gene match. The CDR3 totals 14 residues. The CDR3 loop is CASSQSRDSYGYTF. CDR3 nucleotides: TGTGCCAGCAGCCAGTCACGGGACAGCTATGGCTACACCTTC.

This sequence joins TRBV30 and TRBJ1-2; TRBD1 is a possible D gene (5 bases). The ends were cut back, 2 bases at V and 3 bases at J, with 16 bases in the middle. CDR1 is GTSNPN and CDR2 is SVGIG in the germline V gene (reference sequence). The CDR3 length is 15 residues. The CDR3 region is CAWSWVLGGDYGYTF. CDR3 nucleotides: TGTGCCTGGAGTTGGGTACTTGGGGGGGACTATGGCTACACCTTC. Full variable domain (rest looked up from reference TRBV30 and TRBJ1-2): SQTIHQWPATLVQPVGSPLSLECTVEGTSNPNLYWYRQAAGRGLQLLFYSVGIGQISSEVPQNLSASRPQDRQFILSSKKLLLSDSGFYLCAWSWVLGGDYGYTFGSGTRLTVV.

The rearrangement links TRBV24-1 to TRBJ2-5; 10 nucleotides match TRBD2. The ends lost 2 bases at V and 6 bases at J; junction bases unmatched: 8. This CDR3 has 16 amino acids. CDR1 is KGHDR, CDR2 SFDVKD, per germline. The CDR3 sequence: CATSDYERGGVQTQYF. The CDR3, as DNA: TGTGCCACCAGTGATTACGAGCGGGGGGGGGTGCAGACCCAGTACTTC.

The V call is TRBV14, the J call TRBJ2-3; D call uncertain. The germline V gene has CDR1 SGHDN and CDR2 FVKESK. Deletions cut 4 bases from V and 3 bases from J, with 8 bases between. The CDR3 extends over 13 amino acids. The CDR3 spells CASSRSVTDTQYF. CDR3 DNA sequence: TGTGCCAGCAGCCGGTCAGTGACAGATACGCAGTATTTT.

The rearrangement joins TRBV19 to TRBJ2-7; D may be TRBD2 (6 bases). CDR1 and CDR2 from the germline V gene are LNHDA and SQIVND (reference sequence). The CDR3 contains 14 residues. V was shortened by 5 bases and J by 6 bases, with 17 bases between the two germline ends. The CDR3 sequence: CASSSSLAFGEQYV. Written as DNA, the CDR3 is TGTGCCAGTAGTTCATCACTAGCTTTCGGCGAGCAGTACGTC.

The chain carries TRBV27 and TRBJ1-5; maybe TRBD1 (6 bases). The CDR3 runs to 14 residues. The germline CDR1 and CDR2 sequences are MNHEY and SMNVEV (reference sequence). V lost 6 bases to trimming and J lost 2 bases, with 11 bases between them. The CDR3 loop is CASRRRQGNQPQHF. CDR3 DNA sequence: TGTGCCAGCAGACGTAGACAGGGCAATCAGCCCCAGCATTTT.

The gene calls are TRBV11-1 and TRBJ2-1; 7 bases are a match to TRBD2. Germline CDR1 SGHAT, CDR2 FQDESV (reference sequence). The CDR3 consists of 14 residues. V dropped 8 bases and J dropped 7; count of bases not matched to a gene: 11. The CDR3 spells CASSISGGRNEQFF. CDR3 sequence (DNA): TGTGCCAGCTCGATTTCGGGGGGTAGGAATGAGCAGTTCTTC.

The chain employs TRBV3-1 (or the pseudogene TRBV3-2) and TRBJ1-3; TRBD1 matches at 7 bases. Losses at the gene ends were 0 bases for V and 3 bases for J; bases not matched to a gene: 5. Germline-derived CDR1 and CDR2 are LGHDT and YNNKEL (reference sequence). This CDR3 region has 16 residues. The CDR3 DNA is TGTGCCAGCAGCCAAGACTCCAGGGGGTTTGGAAACACCATATATTTT. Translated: CASSQDSRGFGNTIYF.

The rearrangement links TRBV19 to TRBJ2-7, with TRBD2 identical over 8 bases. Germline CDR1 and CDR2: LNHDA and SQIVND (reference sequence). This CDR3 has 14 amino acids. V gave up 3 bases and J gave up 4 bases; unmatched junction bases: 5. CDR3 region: CASSITGGGYEQYF. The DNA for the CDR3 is TGTGCCAGTAGTATCACCGGGGGGGGTTACGAGCAGTACTTC.

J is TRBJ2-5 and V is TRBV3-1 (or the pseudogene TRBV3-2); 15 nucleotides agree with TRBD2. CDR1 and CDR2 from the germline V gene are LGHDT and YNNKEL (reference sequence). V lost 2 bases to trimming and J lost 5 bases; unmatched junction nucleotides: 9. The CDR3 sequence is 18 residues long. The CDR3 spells CASSQWGLAGGAKETQYF. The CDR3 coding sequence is TGTGCCAGCAGCCAATGGGGACTAGCGGGAGGCGCCAAGGAGACCCAGTACTTC.

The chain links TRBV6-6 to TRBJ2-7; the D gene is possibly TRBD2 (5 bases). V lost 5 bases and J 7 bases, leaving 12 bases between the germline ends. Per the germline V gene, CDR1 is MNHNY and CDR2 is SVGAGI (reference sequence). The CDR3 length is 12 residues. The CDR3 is CASSQVRGEQYF. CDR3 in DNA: TGTGCCAGCAGTCAAGTCCGGGGTGAGCAGTACTTC.

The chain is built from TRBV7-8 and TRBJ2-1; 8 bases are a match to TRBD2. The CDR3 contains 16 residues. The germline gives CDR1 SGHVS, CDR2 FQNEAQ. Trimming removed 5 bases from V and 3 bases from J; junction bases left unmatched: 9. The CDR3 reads CASSRKSGGVYNEQFF. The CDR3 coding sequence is TGTGCCAGCAGCCGTAAGAGCGGGGGAGTCTACAATGAGCAGTTCTTC.

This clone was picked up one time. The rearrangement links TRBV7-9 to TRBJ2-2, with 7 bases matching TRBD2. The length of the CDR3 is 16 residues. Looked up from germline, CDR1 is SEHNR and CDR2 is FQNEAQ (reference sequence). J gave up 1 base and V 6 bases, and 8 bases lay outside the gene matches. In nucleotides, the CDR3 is TGTGCCAGCAGTCCCCGTACGGGGGGGAACACCGGGGAGCTGTTTTTT. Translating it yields CASSPRTGGNTGELFF.

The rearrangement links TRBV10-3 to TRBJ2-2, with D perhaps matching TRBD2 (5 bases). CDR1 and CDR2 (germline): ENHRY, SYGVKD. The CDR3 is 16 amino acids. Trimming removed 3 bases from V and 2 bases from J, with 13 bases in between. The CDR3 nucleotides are TGTGCCATCAGTGAAGGACTCCCCGGAAACACCGGGGAGCTGTTTTTT. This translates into CAISEGLPGNTGELFF.

DNA for the CDR3: TGTGCCAGCAGCCCCTTGTGGGGGGTCGAATCCTACGAGCAGTACTTC. As protein: CASSPLWGVESYEQYF. The chain links TRBV6-7 to TRBJ2-7, with D possibly TRBD2 on 6 matching bases. TRBV6-7 is given ORF status, its function remaining uncertain. Between the trimmed V and J ends, which lost 6 bases and 1 base, there was a span of 19 bases. CDR3 size: 16 residues.

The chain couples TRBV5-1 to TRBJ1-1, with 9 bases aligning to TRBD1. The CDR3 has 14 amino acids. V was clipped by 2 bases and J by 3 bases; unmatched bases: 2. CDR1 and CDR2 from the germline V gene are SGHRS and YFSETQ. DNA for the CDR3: TGCGCCAGCAGCTTAGACAGGGGGGACACTGAAGCTTTCTTT. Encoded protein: CASSLDRGDTEAFF.

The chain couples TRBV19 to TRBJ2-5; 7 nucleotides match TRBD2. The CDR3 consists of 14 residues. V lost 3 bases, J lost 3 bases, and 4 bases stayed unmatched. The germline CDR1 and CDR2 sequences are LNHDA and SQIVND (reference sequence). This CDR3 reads CASSITSEKETQYF. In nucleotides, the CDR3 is TGTGCCAGTAGTATCACTAGCGAAAAAGAGACCCAGTACTTC.

CDR3 region: CASSLLRLSGGYQETQYF. The DNA of the CDR3 is TGTGCCAGCAGCCTTCTTCGGTTGAGCGGGGGGTACCAAGAGACCCAGTACTTC. The chain couples TRBV3-1 (or the pseudogene TRBV3-2) to TRBJ2-5; 9 positions match TRBD2. The J segment lost 0 bases and the V segment lost 4 bases, leaving 12 bases of the junction unmatched. The CDR3 has 18 amino acids. Germline CDR1 LGHDT, CDR2 YNNKEL (reference sequence).

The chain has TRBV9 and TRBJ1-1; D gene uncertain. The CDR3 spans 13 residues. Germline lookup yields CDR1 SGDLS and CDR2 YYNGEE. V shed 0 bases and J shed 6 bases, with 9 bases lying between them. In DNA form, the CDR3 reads TGTGCCAGCAGCGTAGGCCTAATAGCTGAAGCTTTCTTT. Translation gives CASSVGLIAEAFF.

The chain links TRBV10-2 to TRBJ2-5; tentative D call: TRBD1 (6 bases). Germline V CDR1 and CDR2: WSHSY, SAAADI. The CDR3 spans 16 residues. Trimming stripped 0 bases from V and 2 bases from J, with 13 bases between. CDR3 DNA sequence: TGCGCCAGCAGTGAGTCCCGGGCAGGGACACAAGAGACCCAGTACTTC. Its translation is CASSESRAGTQETQYF.

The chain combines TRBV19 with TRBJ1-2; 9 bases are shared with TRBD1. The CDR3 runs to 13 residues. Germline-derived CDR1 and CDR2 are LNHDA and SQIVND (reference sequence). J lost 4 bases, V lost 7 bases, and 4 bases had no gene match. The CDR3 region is CASMGTGLYGYTF. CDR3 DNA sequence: TGTGCCAGTATGGGGACAGGGCTCTATGGCTACACCTTC.

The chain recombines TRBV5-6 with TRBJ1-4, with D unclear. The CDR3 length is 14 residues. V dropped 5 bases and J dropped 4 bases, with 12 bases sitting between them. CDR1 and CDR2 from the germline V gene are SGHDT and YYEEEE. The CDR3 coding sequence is TGTGCCAGCAGTGAATTCCGGGGTAATGAAAAACTGTTTTTT. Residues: CASSEFRGNEKLFF.

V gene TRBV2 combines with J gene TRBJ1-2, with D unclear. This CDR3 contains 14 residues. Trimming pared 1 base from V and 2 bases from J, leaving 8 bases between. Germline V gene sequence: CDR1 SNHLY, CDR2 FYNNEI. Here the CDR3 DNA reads TGTGCCAGCAGTGAAGTAGCTGGGAACTATGGCTACACCTTC. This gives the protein CASSEVAGNYGYTF.

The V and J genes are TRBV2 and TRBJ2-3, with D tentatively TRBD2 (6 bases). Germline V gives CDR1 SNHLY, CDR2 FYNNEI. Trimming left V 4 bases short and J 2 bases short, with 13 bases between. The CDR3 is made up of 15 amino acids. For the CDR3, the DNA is TGTGCCAGCAGTGTAGCGGAGGGCTACACAGATACGCAGTATTTT. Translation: CASSVAEGYTDTQYF.

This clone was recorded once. CDR3 in amino acids: CASSLFGGQGDNEKLFF. The CDR3 bases are TGTGCCAGCAGTTTATTTGGCGGACAGGGAGATAATGAAAAACTGTTTTTT. The chain employs TRBV28 and TRBJ1-4; 8 bases are shared with TRBD1. CDR3 size: 17 residues. Germline lookup yields CDR1 MDHEN and CDR2 SYDVKM. After removal of 1 base from V and 4 bases from J, the junction contained 8 bases not matched to a gene.

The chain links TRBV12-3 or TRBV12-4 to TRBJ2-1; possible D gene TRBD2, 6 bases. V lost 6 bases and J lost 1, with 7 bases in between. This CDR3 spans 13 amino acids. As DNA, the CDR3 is TGTGCCAGCAGAGGAGGGTCCTACAATGAGCAGTTCTTC. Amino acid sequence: CASRGGSYNEQFF.